Detailed here is one T cell receptor (beta chain). No cognate antigen has been identified for it. The sample holds no much larger clone one base away, and base qualities are not on file. Germline trimming: 4 bases from V, 4 bases from J; junction bases outside gene matches: 6. The CDR3 covers 15 residues, taking in both the cysteine and the phenylalanine. CDR3 DNA is the only sequence kept; it has 45 bases, read in frame from the first base. The germline V gene (reference sequence) provides CDR1 LGHDT and CDR2 YNNKEL. The data belong to a study of T cell responses to AZD1222 COVID-19 vaccine (dated by TCRdb to the early 2020s). Background on the whole study: AZD1222 recipients with second doses at about 4 weeks or about 12 weeks were pooled, because spike-specific TCR depth and breadth did not differ between schedules. Trial participants were enrolled by age into 18-55, 56-69 and 70-plus year subgroups, with 148, 28 and 57 TCR-sequenced participants respectively. TCR sequencing covered some 250 trial participants: 200 to 220 given two doses of AZD1222 and 26 given two doses of MenACWY control vaccine. The research as a whole found: Nearly half of unique spike-specific TCRs reportedly recognized epitopes outside regions mutated in the B.1.351 and B.1.1.7 variants. The 56-69-year group was small, and its depth increase did not reach significance, likely because of low power. After two AZD1222 doses, spike-specific TCR breadth and depth were significantly higher than at day 0 and than in MenACWY recipients. Participants were mostly white British and included more females than males, and it was suggested by the authors that clonal diversity may have been underestimated. No day 14 peak-response samples were available, so repertoires were characterized only after the peak T cell response. Conclusions about previously exposed vaccinees were limited because only five to seven AZD1222 recipients were SARS-CoV-2 seropositive at baseline. CD4 TCRs associated with the vaccine covered the entire spike protein, and the dominant responses were in regions 160-218 and 743-854.

According to the study, the label for this sample's time point signals: baseline before first vaccination. The vaccinee samples were drawn from two UK trials, COV001 and COV002, one of which was a single-blind randomized controlled phase 2/3 trial testing AZD1222 (ChAdOx1 nCoV-19) in healthy adults. Trial participant PBMC samples were collected at day 0 and day 28 after the second dose for TCRbeta chain sequencing. The CDR3 regions of human TCRbeta chains were subjected to immunosequencing. The original pipeline was this. Repertoire TCRs were matched against a reference library of SARS-CoV-2-specific TCRs generated with the MIRA antigen-specificity platform. Breadth was defined as the fraction of unique TCRs that were SARS-CoV-2-associated, and depth was defined as the fraction of total T cells that were SARS-CoV-2-associated. Each spike-specific TCR was assigned to its reactive spike region and to a CD4 or CD8 class using the MIRA data. Log10-transformed breadth and depth values were compared by one-way ANOVA with Sidak's multiple comparisons tests. Drawn from immuneACCESS, this table holds only the in-frame rearrangements with V and J called that TCRdb kept. Clones are partly lost; checked studies trace under half to an unresolved V gene and leave the rest unexplained. That table furnishes V, J and clone size, whereas the DNA furnished D and trimming. For this sample the table gives approximately 110,000 clones, of which about 92% were detected only once. Together, the top ten hold roughly 1.2% of the sample.

The source is an adult in good health. Sequenced here: peripheral blood, sampled on day 0 of AZD1222 vaccination. The chain employs TRBV3-1 (or the pseudogene TRBV3-2) and TRBJ1-5; 8 nucleotides in the junction match TRBD1. The base sequence is TGTGCCAGCAGCCCGGGGACAGGCGGTAATCAGCCCCAGCATTTT. This gives the protein CASSPGTGGNQPQHF.